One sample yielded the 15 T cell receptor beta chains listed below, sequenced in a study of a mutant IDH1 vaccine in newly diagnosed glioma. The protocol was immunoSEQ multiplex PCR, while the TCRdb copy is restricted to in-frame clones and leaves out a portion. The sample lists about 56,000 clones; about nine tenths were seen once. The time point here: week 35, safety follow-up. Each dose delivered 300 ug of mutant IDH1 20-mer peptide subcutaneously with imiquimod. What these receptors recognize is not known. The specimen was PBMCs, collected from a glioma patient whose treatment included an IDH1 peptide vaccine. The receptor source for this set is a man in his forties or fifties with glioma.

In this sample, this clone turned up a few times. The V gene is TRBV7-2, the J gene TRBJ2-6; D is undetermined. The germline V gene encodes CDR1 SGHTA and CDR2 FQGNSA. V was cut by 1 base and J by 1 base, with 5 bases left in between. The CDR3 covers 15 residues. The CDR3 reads CASSLDLSGANVLTF. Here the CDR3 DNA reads TGTGCCAGCAGCTTAGACTTATCTGGGGCCAACGTCCTGACTTTC. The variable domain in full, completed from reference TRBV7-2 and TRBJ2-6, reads GAGVSQSPSNKVTEKGKDVELRCDPISGHTALYWYRQSLGQGLEFLIYFQGNSAPDKSGLPSDRFSAERTGGSVSTLTIQRTQQEDSAVYLCASSLDLSGANVLTFGAGSRLTVL.

The CDR3 is CASSVLADSYEQYF. The CDR3 bases are TGTGCCAGCAGTGTTCTCGCTGACTCCTACGAGCAGTACTTC. The chain combines TRBV6-4 with TRBJ2-7; D is unresolved. CDR1 and CDR2 from the germline V gene are MRHNA and SNTAGT. The CDR3 consists of 14 residues. V dropped 4 bases and J dropped 0 bases, with 10 bases sitting between them.

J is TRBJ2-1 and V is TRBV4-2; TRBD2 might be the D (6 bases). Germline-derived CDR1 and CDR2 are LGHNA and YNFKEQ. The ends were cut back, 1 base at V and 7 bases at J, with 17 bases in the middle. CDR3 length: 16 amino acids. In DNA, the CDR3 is TGTGCCAGCAGCCAAGTCGGGGGAGTTCGAAGGAATGAGCAGTTCTTC. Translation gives CASSQVGGVRRNEQFF.

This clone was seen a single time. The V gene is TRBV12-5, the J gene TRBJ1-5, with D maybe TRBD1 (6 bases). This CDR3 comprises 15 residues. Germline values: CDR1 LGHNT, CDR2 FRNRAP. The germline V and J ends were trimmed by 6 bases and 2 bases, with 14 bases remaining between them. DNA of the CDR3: TGTGCTAGTGGCCTGGGGGGGCACGGCAATCAGCCCCAGCATTTT. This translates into CASGLGGHGNQPQHF.

The CDR3 spells CASSQASTGGGSYGYTF. CDR3 nucleotide sequence: TGTGCCAGCAGCCAAGCCTCCACAGGGGGAGGTAGCTATGGCTACACCTTC. This chain links TRBV4-2 with TRBJ1-2, with 8 bases fitting TRBD1. The CDR3 sequence is 17 residues long. The trim removed 1 base at V and 4 bases at J, leaving 11 bases unmatched. CDR1 is LGHNA and CDR2 is YNFKEQ in the germline V gene.

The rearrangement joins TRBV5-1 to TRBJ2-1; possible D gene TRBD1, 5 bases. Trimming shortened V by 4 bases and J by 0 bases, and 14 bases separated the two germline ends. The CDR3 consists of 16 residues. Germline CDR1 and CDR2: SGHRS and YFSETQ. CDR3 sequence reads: CASSLLGQSSYNEQFF. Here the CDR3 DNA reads TGCGCCAGCAGCCTCCTAGGACAAAGCTCCTACAATGAGCAGTTCTTC.

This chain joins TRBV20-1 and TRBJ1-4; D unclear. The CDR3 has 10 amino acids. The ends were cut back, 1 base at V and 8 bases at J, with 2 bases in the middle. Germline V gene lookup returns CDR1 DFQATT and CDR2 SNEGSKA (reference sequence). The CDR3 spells CSARGEKLFF. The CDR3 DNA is TGCAGTGCTAGAGGGGAAAAACTGTTTTTT.

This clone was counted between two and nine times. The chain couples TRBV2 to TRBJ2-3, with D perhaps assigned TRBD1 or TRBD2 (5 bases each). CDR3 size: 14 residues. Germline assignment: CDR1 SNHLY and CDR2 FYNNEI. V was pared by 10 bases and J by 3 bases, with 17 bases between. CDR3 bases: TGTGCCACCTCCCGGGACGGAGGAACAGATACGCAGTATTTT. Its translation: CATSRDGGTDTQYF.

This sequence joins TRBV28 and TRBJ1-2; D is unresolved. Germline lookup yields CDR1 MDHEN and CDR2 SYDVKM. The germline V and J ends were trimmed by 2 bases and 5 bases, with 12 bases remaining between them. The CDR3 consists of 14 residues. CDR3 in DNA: TGTGCCAGCAGTTTAGGGCAACCACCTTATGGCTACACCTTC. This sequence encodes CASSLGQPPYGYTF.

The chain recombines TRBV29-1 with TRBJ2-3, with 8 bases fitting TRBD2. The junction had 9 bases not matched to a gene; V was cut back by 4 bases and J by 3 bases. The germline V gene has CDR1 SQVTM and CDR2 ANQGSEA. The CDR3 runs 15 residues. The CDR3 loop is CSVGTSPEGTDTQYF. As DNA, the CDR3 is TGCAGCGTTGGGACTAGCCCCGAAGGTACAGATACGCAGTATTTT.

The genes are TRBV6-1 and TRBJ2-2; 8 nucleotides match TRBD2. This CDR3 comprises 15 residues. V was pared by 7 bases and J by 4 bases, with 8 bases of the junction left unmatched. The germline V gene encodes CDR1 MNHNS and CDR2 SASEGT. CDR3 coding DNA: TGTGCCAGCACGGGTCTAGCGGGTACCACCGGGGAGCTGTTTTTT. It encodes CASTGLAGTTGELFF.

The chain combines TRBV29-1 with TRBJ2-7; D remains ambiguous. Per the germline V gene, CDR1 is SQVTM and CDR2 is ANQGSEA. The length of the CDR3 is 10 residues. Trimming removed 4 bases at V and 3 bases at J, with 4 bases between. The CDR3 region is CSVVGYEQYF. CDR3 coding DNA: TGCAGCGTTGTAGGCTACGAGCAGTACTTC.

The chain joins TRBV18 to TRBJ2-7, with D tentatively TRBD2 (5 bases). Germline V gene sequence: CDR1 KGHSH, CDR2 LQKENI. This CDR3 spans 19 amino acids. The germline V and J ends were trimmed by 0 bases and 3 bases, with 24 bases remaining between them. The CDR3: CASSPPGVTTLPVVYEQYF. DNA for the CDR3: TGTGCCAGCTCACCACCAGGTGTGACTACACTACCAGTCGTCTACGAGCAGTACTTC.

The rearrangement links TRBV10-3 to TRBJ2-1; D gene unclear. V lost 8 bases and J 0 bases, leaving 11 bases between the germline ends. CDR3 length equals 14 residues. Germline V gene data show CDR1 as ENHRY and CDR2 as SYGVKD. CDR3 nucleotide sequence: TGTGCCATCTCTGGCGGAACCTCCTACAATGAGCAGTTCTTC. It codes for CAISGGTSYNEQFF.

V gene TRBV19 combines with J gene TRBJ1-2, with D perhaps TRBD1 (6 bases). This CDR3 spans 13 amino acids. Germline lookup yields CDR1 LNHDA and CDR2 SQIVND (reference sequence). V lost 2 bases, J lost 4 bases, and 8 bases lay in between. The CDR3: CASSIQGCYGYTF. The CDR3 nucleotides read TGTGCCAGTAGTATACAGGGGTGCTATGGCTACACCTTC.